The TCR beta chain described here comes from a study of blood T cell repertoires in COVID-19. Followed longitudinally, the Seattle patients had been enrolled during active infection. Repertoires were generated with immunoSEQ multiplex PCR, while TCRdb's copy carries only in-frame clones and drops some. The sample has 300,000 to 400,000 clones, roughly 86% seen once. J lost 5 bases, V lost 3 bases, and 8 bases had no gene match. The germline CDR1 and CDR2 sequences are SGHVS and FNYEAQ. The CDR3 extends over 16 amino acids. The sample consisted of peripheral blood. The chain has TRBV7-6 and TRBJ2-5, with 11 bases fitting TRBD2. The receptor was isolated from a woman between 55 and 75 years old with COVID-19, enrolled during active disease. In DNA form, the CDR3 reads TGTGCCAGCAGCTTGGGGACTAGCGGTCCTACGGAGACCCAGTACTTC. Its translation is CASSLGTSGPTETQYF.